These 29 T cell receptor beta chains were all obtained from the same sample, sequenced in a study of shared clonotypes between healthy human individuals. Here immunoSEQ multiplex PCR was the method, and the copy in TCRdb shows in-frame clones only, minus some. The table records 2 million to 2.5 million clones, about 90% of them present only once. Input material: naive CD4+ T cells from PBMCs. The subset denotes: CD45RA+ positively selected. These receptors came from a man aged 18 to 30 in good health. Some clones in this sample may be carry-over from other donors' samples.

The rearrangement uses TRBV18 and TRBJ1-2; 7 nucleotides match TRBD1. CDR3 length equals 14 residues. After removal of 5 bases from V and 2 bases from J, the junction contained 5 bases not matched to a gene. The germline V gene has CDR1 KGHSH and CDR2 LQKENI. CDR3 sequence reads: CASSIQGGNYGYTF. CDR3 bases: TGTGCCAGCTCAATCCAGGGGGGAAACTATGGCTACACCTTC.

Regarding this clone: At the DNA level, this CDR3 is encoded by other sequences in the same sample as well. The chain employs TRBV9 and TRBJ2-3; 7 bases match TRBD1. V dropped 4 bases and J dropped 1; count of bases not matched to a gene: 3. The CDR3 is 14 residues long. Germline CDR1 and CDR2: SGDLS and YYNGEE. For the CDR3, the DNA is TGTGCCAGCAGCCAGGGGGTGGGCACAGATACGCAGTATTTT. It yields the protein CASSQGVGTDTQYF. Looking up the rest from reference TRBV9 and TRBJ2-3 gives the full variable domain: DSGVTQTPKHLITATGQRVTLRCSPRSGDLSVYWYQQSLDQGLQFLIQYYNGEERAKGNILERFSAQQFPDLHSELNLSSLELGDSALYFCASSQGVGTDTQYFGPGTRLTVL.

A single count supports this clone. This chain's CDR3 is CASSASGSGAKNIQYF. The DNA of the CDR3 is TGTGCCAGCAGTGCTAGCGGGAGCGGTGCCAAAAACATTCAGTACTTC. V is TRBV6-1 and J is TRBJ2-4; 10 positions agree with TRBD2. Per germline, CDR1 MNHNS and CDR2 SASEGT. The V gene end was trimmed by 4 bases and the J gene end by 1 base; junction bases not matched to a gene: 4. CDR3 length: 16 residues.

The chain joins TRBV4-3 to TRBJ2-1; 7 bases match TRBD2. Germline V CDR1 and CDR2: LGHNA, YSLEER. The ends lost 0 bases at V and 8 bases at J; junction bases unmatched: 1. This CDR3 has 13 residues. The CDR3: CASSQEGLDEQFF. In nucleotides, the CDR3 is TGCGCCAGCAGCCAAGAAGGACTAGATGAGCAGTTCTTC.

The chain has TRBV5-1 and TRBJ2-3; tentatively, D is TRBD1 (6 bases). The germline CDR1 and CDR2 sequences are SGHRS and YFSETQ. The CDR3 runs 15 residues. Deletions cut 2 bases from V and 2 bases from J, with 12 bases between. The CDR3, as DNA: TGCGCCAGCAGCTTACAGGGTACGAACACAGATACGCAGTATTTT. This encodes CASSLQGTNTDTQYF. Variable domain in full (rest from reference TRBV5-1 and TRBJ2-3): KAGVTQTPRYLIKTRGQQVTLSCSPISGHRSVSWYQQTPGQGLQFLFEYFSETQRNKGNFPGRFSGRQFSNSRSEMNVSTLELGDSALYLCASSLQGTNTDTQYFGPGTRLTVL.

The CDR3 nucleotides are TGTGCCACCAGCAGAGATGGTCGAAGGGGCACAGATACGCAGTATTTT. Its protein is CATSRDGRRGTDTQYF. The chain is built from TRBV15 and TRBJ2-3, with D unresolved. This CDR3 spans 16 amino acids. The V and J ends lost 0 bases and 1 base respectively, with 11 bases between them. Germline V gene sequence: CDR1 LNHNV, CDR2 YYDKDF (reference sequence).

The rearrangement joins TRBV5-6 to TRBJ1-1; 10 bases are a match to TRBD1. The J segment lost 4 bases and the V segment lost 2 bases, leaving 2 bases of the junction unmatched. Germline V gene data show CDR1 as SGHDT and CDR2 as YYEEEE. This CDR3 is 14 amino acids long. The CDR3 sequence is CASSFGTGATEAFF. The CDR3 DNA sequence: TGTGCCAGCAGCTTCGGGACAGGGGCCACTGAAGCTTTCTTT.

This clone was counted a single time. Written as DNA, the CDR3 is TGTGCCACCCAGGTCGGCGGAACTAAGGGGAATGAGCAGTTCTTC. Translating it yields CATQVGGTKGNEQFF. The gene calls are TRBV27 and TRBJ2-1, with D tentatively TRBD1 (5 bases). CDR3 size: 15 residues. Germline-derived CDR1 and CDR2 are MNHEY and SMNVEV (reference sequence). Trimming stripped 10 bases from V and 7 bases from J, with 23 bases between.

The rearrangement joins TRBV5-1 to TRBJ2-2; 7 bases agree with TRBD1. The germline gives CDR1 SGHRS, CDR2 YFSETQ. The CDR3 loop spans 16 amino acids. J gave up 0 bases and V 4 bases, and 6 bases lay outside the gene matches. CDR3: CASSRGTDPNTGELFF. The CDR3, as DNA: TGCGCCAGCAGCCGTGGGACAGACCCGAACACCGGGGAGCTGTTTTTT.

The chain has TRBV9 and TRBJ2-3; possible D gene TRBD1, 6 bases. The V end lost 3 bases, the J end lost 0 bases, and 14 bases lay between the germline ends. The CDR3 extends over 16 amino acids. Germline V gives CDR1 SGDLS, CDR2 YYNGEE. The CDR3 reads CASSARTDASTDTQYF. Written as DNA, the CDR3 is TGTGCCAGCAGCGCACGGACAGACGCTAGCACAGATACGCAGTATTTT.

This clone came up a few times. This chain connects TRBV2 to TRBJ1-5, with TRBD1 identical over 7 bases. The CDR3 has 16 amino acids. With V trimmed by 3 bases and J by 3 bases, 8 bases remained unmatched. Germline V gene sequence: CDR1 SNHLY, CDR2 FYNNEI. This CDR3 reads CASSDLTGPNNQPQHF. The CDR3 DNA is TGTGCCAGCAGTGACCTGACAGGGCCAAACAATCAGCCCCAGCATTTT.

This chain joins TRBV28 and TRBJ2-1; D gene unclear. The germline CDR1 and CDR2 sequences are MDHEN and SYDVKM. The CDR3 contains 13 residues. Trimming pared 3 bases from V and 9 bases from J, leaving 12 bases between. The DNA for the CDR3 is TGTGCCAGCAGTTTCCCATTAGTTGGTGAGCAGTTCTTC. Its translation is CASSFPLVGEQFF.

The chain employs TRBV28 and TRBJ2-5; TRBD1 matches 7 bases. The end of the DNA is better explained by TRBJ2-7, so the J call may be wrong. Germline values: CDR1 MDHEN, CDR2 SYDVKM. This CDR3 is 14 amino acids long. The CDR3 DNA sequence: TGTGCCAGCAGTTTCGGAGACAGGGTCGACGAGCAGTACTTC. It translates to CASSFGDRVDEQYF.

This sequence joins TRBV5-1 and TRBJ2-1, with TRBD2 identical over 7 bases. The length of the CDR3 is 15 residues. The germline gives CDR1 SGHRS, CDR2 YFSETQ. Germline trimming cut 1 base from V and 3 bases from J; bases unmatched to any gene: 4. The CDR3 sequence: CASSLSSGYYNEQFF. CDR3 bases: TGCGCCAGCAGCTTGTCTAGCGGCTACTACAATGAGCAGTTCTTC.

The CDR3 DNA reads as TGTGCCAGCAGCCACACAGGGCGGGTGGAGACCCAGTACTTC. Amino acid sequence: CASSHTGRVETQYF. The V and J genes are TRBV14 and TRBJ2-5; TRBD1 might be the D (6 bases). With 3 bases removed from V and 5 bases from J, the gap between germline ends came to 13 bases. The CDR3 extends over 14 amino acids. Looked up from germline, CDR1 is SGHDN and CDR2 is FVKESK.

CDR3 sequence: CASSFPGTGTITGQFF. In nucleotides, the CDR3 is TGTGCCAGCAGTTTTCCTGGGACTGGTACAATTACAGGGCAGTTCTTC. The rearrangement uses TRBV28 and TRBJ2-1; tentative D call: TRBD2 (6 bases). Germline-derived CDR1 and CDR2 are MDHEN and SYDVKM. V shed 3 bases and J shed 12 bases, with 24 bases lying between them. The CDR3 runs to 16 residues.

This rearrangement joins TRBV25-1 to TRBJ1-2; 7 nucleotides match TRBD1. The CDR3 covers 14 residues. V gave up 1 base and J gave up 7 bases; unmatched junction bases: 6. Per the germline V gene, CDR1 is MGHDK and CDR2 is SYGVNS. CDR3 nucleotides: TGTGCCAGCAGTGAATTCGGGCAGGGGGGTGGCTACACCTTC. It codes for CASSEFGQGGGYTF.

This rearrangement joins TRBV6-5 to TRBJ2-1, with 7 bases fitting TRBD1. The junction had 9 bases not matched to a gene; V was cut back by 0 bases and J by 10 bases. Germline loops: CDR1 MNHEY, CDR2 SVGAGI. This CDR3 spans 15 amino acids. The CDR3 region has the DNA TGTGCCAGCAGTTACTCGAGAAGGGGGCCCTTGGAGCAGTTCTTC. This encodes CASSYSRRGPLEQFF.

This chain links TRBV6-6 with TRBJ1-2; 7 bases match TRBD1. Germline CDR1 reads MNHNY; CDR2 reads SVGAGI (reference sequence). V lost 6 bases, J lost 4 bases, and 11 bases stayed unmatched. The CDR3 loop spans 15 amino acids. The DNA of the CDR3 is TGTGCCAGCAGCAGAACCCCGGGACAGCCCTATGGCTACACCTTC. Its translation is CASSRTPGQPYGYTF.

The V gene is TRBV6-4, the J gene TRBJ2-3, with 7 bases that match TRBD2. Germline trimming cut 4 bases from V and 4 bases from J; bases unmatched to any gene: 8. The length of the CDR3 is 15 residues. Germline V gene sequence: CDR1 MRHNA, CDR2 SNTAGT. CDR3 bases: TGTGCCAGCAGTGCGGGGGGAGGGCCGCCAGATACGCAGTATTTT. This translates into CASSAGGGPPDTQYF.

V is TRBV29-1 and J is TRBJ1-4; a possible D gene is TRBD1 (5 bases). Between the trimmed V and J ends, which lost 4 bases and 10 bases, there was a span of 16 bases. CDR3 length: 13 amino acids. Per germline, CDR1 SQVTM and CDR2 ANQGSEA. CDR3: CSVVRGREGKLFF. The CDR3 DNA sequence: TGCAGCGTTGTACGGGGCAGGGAAGGAAAACTGTTTTTT.

The rearrangement links TRBV5-1 to TRBJ2-5, with TRBD1 identical over 7 bases. V lost 4 bases, J lost 5 bases, and 11 bases stayed unmatched. The CDR3 covers 15 residues. Germline V gene data show CDR1 as SGHRS and CDR2 as YFSETQ. This CDR3 is CASSTGTVEAETQYF. The CDR3 DNA reads TGCGCCAGCAGCACCGGGACAGTCGAGGCGGAGACCCAGTACTTC.

This chain joins TRBV18 and TRBJ2-1; 15 positions agree with TRBD2. Germline V lookup: CDR1 KGHSH, CDR2 LQKENI. V shed 5 bases, J shed 4 bases, and the junction held 3 bases outside the gene matches. This CDR3 comprises 16 residues. CDR3 nucleotide sequence: TGTGCCAGCTCAAGCGGGACTAGCGGGAGGTACAATGAGCAGTTCTTC. It specifies CASSSGTSGRYNEQFF.

V is TRBV2 and J is TRBJ2-2; possible D gene TRBD2, 6 bases. CDR3 length: 14 amino acids. V was clipped by 7 bases and J by 4 bases, with 13 bases between them. The germline V gene encodes CDR1 SNHLY and CDR2 FYNNEI. The CDR3 nucleotides read TGTGCCAGCACCGCATTGGGGGGCACCGGGGAGCTGTTTTTT. Protein product: CASTALGGTGELFF.

The chain uses TRBV28 and TRBJ2-3; TRBD2 might be the D (5 bases). Trimming pared 3 bases from V and 8 bases from J, leaving 12 bases between. Germline CDR1 and CDR2: MDHEN and SYDVKM. The CDR3 spans 13 residues. The CDR3 sequence: CASSLVGRGTQYF. In DNA, the CDR3 is TGTGCCAGCAGTTTGGTGGGCCGGGGTACGCAGTATTTT.

The V call is TRBV18, the J call TRBJ1-1; the match to TRBD1 covers 10 bases. V was pared by 5 bases and J by 6 bases, with 6 bases of the junction left unmatched. Looked up from germline, CDR1 is KGHSH and CDR2 is LQKENI. This CDR3 contains 14 residues. The CDR3 DNA sequence: TGTGCCAGCTCATCAGGACAGGGGGACGCTGAAGCTTTCTTT. This gives the protein CASSSGQGDAEAFF.

This clone occurred once. V and J are TRBV6-5 and TRBJ2-7; a weak D match, TRBD1 (5 bases). With 2 bases removed from V and 7 bases from J, the gap between germline ends came to 9 bases. Per germline, CDR1 MNHEY and CDR2 SVGAGI. CDR3 length: 12 residues. The CDR3 nucleotides are TGTGCCAGCAGTTACGATAGGACAGAGCAGTACTTC. This encodes CASSYDRTEQYF.

The chain joins TRBV6-1 to TRBJ1-2; 9 bases line up with TRBD1. There are 13 residues in the CDR3. Germline-derived CDR1 and CDR2 are MNHNS and SASEGT. V lost 6 bases to trimming and J lost 8 bases; unmatched junction nucleotides: 7. The DNA of the CDR3 is TGTGCCAGCAGGACGGGACAGGGCCACGGCTACACCTTC. It encodes CASRTGQGHGYTF.

In this sample, this clone turned up once. V gene TRBV5-1 combines with J gene TRBJ2-7; 9 bases match TRBD1. V was clipped by 1 base and J by 12 bases; unmatched bases: 8. CDR3 length equals 13 residues. Germline V lookup: CDR1 SGHRS, CDR2 YFSETQ. CDR3 bases: TGCGCCAGCAGCTTGACAGGGGGCCCAGTAACGTACTTC. Its protein is CASSLTGGPVTYF.